The clone carrying this TCR beta chain was counted many times. This sample stems from a study of identical twins. TCRdb re-analysed the 5' RACE reads in MiXCR, keeping a single row per CDR3 protein. The sample has around 650,000 distinct CDR3 sequences; under 8.5% are singletons. V was shortened by 3 bases and J by 5 bases, with 10 bases between the two germline ends. The CDR3 is 14 amino acids. The germline V gene has CDR1 SGHTA and CDR2 FQGTGA. In addition, the sample was reused for a study of yellow fever vaccine responses in identical twins.

The V and J genes are TRBV7-3 and TRBJ2-2; D unclear. The TCR sequence derives from a woman aged 18 to 35 in good health. Sequenced material: PBMCs. CDR3 DNA sequence: TGTGCCAGCAGCTTTGCGTTTGGTACCGGGGAGCTGTTTTTT. Its translation: CASSFAFGTGELFF.